The source of this T cell receptor (beta chain) is a study of cytomegalovirus exposure and HLA in healthy donors. V gave up 2 bases and J gave up 0 bases; unmatched junction bases: 4. The germline V gene has CDR1 SGHNT and CDR2 YYREEE (reference sequence). The CDR3 spans 16 residues. 60 Vbeta and 13 Jbeta primers were used in PCR. Only in-frame clones appear in the TCRdb table, and some are missing; sequencing was by immunoSEQ multiplex PCR. The data show fewer than 200,000 clones, about 72% seen once. Source material: PBMCs. This sequence originates from a man aged 60 to 69 in good health and CMV-seronegative. The V and J genes are TRBV5-4 and TRBJ2-1; 8 nucleotides agree with TRBD2. In nucleotides, the CDR3 is TGTGCCAGCAGCTTCGGCGGGGGGAGCTCCTACAATGAGCAGTTCTTC. This gives the protein CASSFGGGSSYNEQFF.